This section outlines one T cell receptor beta chain sequence together with its context. This sample was taken from a study of blood T cell repertoires in COVID-19. Study-level background: Material from acute and convalescent COVID-19 was sourced from the United States, Italy and Spain.

Original processing notes: Using reference gene primer amplification, nucleated cell counts were estimated. Some clones are missing from TCRdb's copy, which holds only in-frame ones; the method was immunoSEQ multiplex PCR. Clone size and V and J calls were adopted from that table, with D and trimming inferred from the DNA. The sample contains about 73,000 clones, roughly 87% of which appear only once. This CDR3 is 15 amino acids long. V lost 1 base to trimming and J lost 5 bases; unmatched junction nucleotides: 7. The V gene's germline CDR1 is SEHNR and CDR2 FQNEAQ (reference sequence). This sequence was found in a man aged 80 or over with acute or convalescent COVID-19. Input material: peripheral blood. This chain joins TRBV7-9 and TRBJ2-7; 8 bases agree with TRBD1. The CDR3 coding sequence is TGTGCCAGCAGCTTAGTAGCGACAGGGGTTCACGAGCAGTACTTC. Translating gives CASSLVATGVHEQYF.